These 8 T cell receptor beta chains were sequenced from one sample in a study of long-term antiretroviral therapy in people with HIV. A v3.0 immunoSEQ assay was performed at survey level. Assay used: immunoSEQ multiplex PCR; TCRdb lists only in-frame clones, some missing. The sample contains tens of thousands of clones, roughly four fifths of which appear only once. Sequencing used unsorted PBMCs, obtained 0.7 years before starting antiretroviral therapy. The receptors here all came from a man between 25 and 39 years old with HIV.

This clone has only a few counts. The genes are TRBV6-1 and TRBJ2-2; TRBD1 agrees at 7 bases. This CDR3 contains 13 residues. V gave up 7 bases and J gave up 4 bases; unmatched junction bases: 3. CDR1 and CDR2 from the germline V gene are MNHNS and SASEGT. The CDR3 nucleotides read TGTGCCAGCACGGGACAGCTCACCGGGGAGCTGTTTTTT. This sequence encodes CASTGQLTGELFF.

CDR3 region: CASSLGVRLQETQYF. CDR3 coding DNA: TGTGCCAGCAGCTTAGGTGTCAGACTCCAAGAGACCCAGTACTTC. The chain joins TRBV7-9 to TRBJ2-5; the D is unclear. This CDR3 is 15 amino acids long. Trimming left V 1 base short and J 1 base short, with 10 bases between. Germline-derived CDR1 and CDR2 are SEHNR and FQNEAQ (reference sequence).

This chain links TRBV5-4 with TRBJ2-7; D uncertain. This CDR3 comprises 16 residues. CDR1 is SGHNT and CDR2 is YYREEE in the germline V gene (reference sequence). V shed 1 base and J shed 2 bases, with 16 bases lying between them. In nucleotides, the CDR3 is TGTGCCAGCAGCTTGAGTGGGTTGCGTGGAGCCTACGAGCAGTACTTC. Translated, it gives CASSLSGLRGAYEQYF.

As DNA, the CDR3 is TGTGCCATCAGTGAGACGACAGGCCGAAGTCAGCCCCAGCATTTT. It codes for CAISETTGRSQPQHF. This chain uses TRBV10-3 with TRBJ1-5, with D possibly being TRBD1 (6 bases). The V gene's germline CDR1 is ENHRY and CDR2 SYGVKD. The CDR3 runs to 15 residues. Trimming pared 2 bases from V and 6 bases from J, leaving 14 bases between.

The CDR3 DNA reads TGTGCCAGCAGTGATTCGGTTCTGGCAAATTCACCCCTCCACTTT. Amino acid sequence: CASSDSVLANSPLHF. V usage is TRBV2 and J usage is TRBJ1-6; D is unresolved. CDR1 and CDR2 from the germline V gene are SNHLY and FYNNEI. With 3 bases removed from V and 7 bases from J, the gap between germline ends came to 13 bases. This CDR3 region has 15 residues.

The chain joins TRBV5-1 to TRBJ2-3; D may match TRBD1 or TRBD2 (5 bases each). The CDR3 length is 13 residues. V was trimmed by 4 bases and J by 2 bases, leaving 8 bases between them. CDR1 is SGHRS and CDR2 is YFSETQ in the germline V gene. The CDR3 DNA reads as TGCGCCAGCAGCGGGGGAGACACAGATACGCAGTATTTT. Protein sequence: CASSGGDTDTQYF. Supplemented by reference TRBV5-1 and TRBJ2-3, the full variable domain reads KAGVTQTPRYLIKTRGQQVTLSCSPISGHRSVSWYQQTPGQGLQFLFEYFSETQRNKGNFPGRFSGRQFSNSRSEMNVSTLELGDSALYLCASSGGDTDTQYFGPGTRLTVL.

The sample holds one count of this clone. The CDR3 nucleotides read TGTGCCAGCAGCCAGACTAGCGGTGGGACCGGGGAGCTGTTTTTT. Translation gives CASSQTSGGTGELFF. The chain joins TRBV7-6 to TRBJ2-2; 9 bases are shared with TRBD2. CDR3 size: 15 residues. Germline V gene lookup returns CDR1 SGHVS and CDR2 FNYEAQ. V trimming: 5 bases; J trimming: 5 bases; junction bases outside the gene matches: 6. The full variable domain, its missing parts supplied by reference TRBV7-6 and TRBJ2-2, is GAGVSQSPRYKVTKRGQDVALRCDPISGHVSLYWYRQALGQGPEFLTYFNYEAQQDKSGLPNDRFSAERPEGSISTLTIQRTEQRDSAMYRCASSQTSGGTGELFFGEGSRLTVL.

The CDR3, as DNA: TGTGCCAGCAGCCAAAGTATTACTAGCACAGATACGCAGTATTTT. This gives the protein CASSQSITSTDTQYF. V usage is TRBV7-8 and J usage is TRBJ2-3, with D unclear. CDR1 and CDR2 (germline): SGHVS, FQNEAQ. The CDR3 extends over 15 amino acids. V shed 5 bases and J shed 0 bases, with 12 bases lying between them.